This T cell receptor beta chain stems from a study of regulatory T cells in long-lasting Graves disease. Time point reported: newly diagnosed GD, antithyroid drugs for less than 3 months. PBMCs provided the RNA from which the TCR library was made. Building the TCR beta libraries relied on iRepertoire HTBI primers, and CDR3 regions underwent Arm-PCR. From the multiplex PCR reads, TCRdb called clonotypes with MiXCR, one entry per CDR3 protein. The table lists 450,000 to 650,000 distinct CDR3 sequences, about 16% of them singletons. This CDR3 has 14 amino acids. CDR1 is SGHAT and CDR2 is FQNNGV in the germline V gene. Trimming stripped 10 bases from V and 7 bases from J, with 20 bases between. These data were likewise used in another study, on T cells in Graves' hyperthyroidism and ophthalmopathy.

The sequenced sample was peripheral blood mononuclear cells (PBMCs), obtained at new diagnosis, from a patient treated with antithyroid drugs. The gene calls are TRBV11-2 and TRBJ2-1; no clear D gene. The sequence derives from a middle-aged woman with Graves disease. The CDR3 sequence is CATPLVYLGNEQFF. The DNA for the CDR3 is TGTGCCACCCCCTTAGTCTATCTAGGGAATGAGCAGTTCTTC.